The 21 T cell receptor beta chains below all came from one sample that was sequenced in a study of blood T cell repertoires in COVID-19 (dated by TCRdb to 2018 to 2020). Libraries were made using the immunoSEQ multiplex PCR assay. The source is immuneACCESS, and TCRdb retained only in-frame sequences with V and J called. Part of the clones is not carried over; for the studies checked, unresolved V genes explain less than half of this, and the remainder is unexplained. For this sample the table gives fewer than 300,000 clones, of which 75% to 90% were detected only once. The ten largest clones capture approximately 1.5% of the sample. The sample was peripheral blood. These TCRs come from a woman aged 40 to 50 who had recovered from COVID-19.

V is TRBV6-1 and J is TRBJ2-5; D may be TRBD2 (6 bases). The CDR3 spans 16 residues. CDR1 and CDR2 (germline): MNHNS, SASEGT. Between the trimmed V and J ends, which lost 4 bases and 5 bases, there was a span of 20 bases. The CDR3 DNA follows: TGTGCCAGCAGTGCCCTCAGTCTGGCGGGGTTTGAGACCCAGTACTTC. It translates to CASSALSLAGFETQYF.

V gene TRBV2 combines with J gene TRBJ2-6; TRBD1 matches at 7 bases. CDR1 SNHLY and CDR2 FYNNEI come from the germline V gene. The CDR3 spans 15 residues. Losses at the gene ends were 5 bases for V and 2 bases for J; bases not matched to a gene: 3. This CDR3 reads CASSPDRAGANVLTF. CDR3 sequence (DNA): TGTGCCAGCAGTCCCGACAGGGCTGGGGCCAACGTCCTGACTTTC. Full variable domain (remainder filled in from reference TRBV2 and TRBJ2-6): EPEVTQTPSHQVTQMGQEVILRCVPISNHLYFYWYRQILGQKVEFLVSFYNNEISEKSEIFDDQFSVERPDGSNFTLKIRSTKLEDSAMYFCASSPDRAGANVLTFGAGSRLTVL.

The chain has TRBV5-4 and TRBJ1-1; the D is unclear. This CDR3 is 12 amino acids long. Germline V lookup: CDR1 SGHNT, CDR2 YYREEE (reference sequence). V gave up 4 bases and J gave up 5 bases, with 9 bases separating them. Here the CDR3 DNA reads TGTGCCAGCAGCCGTCGAGGGACTGAAGCTTTCTTT. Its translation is CASSRRGTEAFF.

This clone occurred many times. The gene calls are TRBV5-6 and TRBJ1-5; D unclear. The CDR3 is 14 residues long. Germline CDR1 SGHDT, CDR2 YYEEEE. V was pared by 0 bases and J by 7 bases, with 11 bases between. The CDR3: CASSLGPGEQPQHF. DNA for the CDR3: TGTGCCAGCAGCTTGGGGCCCGGGGAACAGCCCCAGCATTTT.

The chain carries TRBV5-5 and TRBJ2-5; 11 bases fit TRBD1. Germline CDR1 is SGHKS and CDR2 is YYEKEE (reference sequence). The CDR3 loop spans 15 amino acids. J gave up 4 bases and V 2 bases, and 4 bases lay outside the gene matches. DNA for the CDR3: TGTGCCAGCAGCTTCTCCGGGACAGGGGGAGAGACCCAGTACTTC. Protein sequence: CASSFSGTGGETQYF.

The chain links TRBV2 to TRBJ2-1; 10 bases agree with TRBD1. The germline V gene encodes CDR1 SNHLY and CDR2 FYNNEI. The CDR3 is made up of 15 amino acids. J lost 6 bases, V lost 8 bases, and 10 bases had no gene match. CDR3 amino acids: CASFDVGQGVNEQFF. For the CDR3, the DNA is TGTGCCAGCTTCGACGTTGGACAGGGGGTCAATGAGCAGTTCTTC.

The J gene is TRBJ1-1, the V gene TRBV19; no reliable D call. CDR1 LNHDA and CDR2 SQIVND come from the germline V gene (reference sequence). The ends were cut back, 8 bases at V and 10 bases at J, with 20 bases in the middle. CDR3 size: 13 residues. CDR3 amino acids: CASFDTAGVGAFF. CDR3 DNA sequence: TGTGCCAGTTTTGATACAGCCGGGGTAGGAGCTTTCTTT.

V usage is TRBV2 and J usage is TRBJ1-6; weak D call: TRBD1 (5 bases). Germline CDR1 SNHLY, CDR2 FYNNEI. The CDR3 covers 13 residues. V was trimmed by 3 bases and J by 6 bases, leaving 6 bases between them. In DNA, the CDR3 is TGTGCCAGCAGTGAGGGGCCTAATTCACCCCTCCACTTT. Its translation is CASSEGPNSPLHF.

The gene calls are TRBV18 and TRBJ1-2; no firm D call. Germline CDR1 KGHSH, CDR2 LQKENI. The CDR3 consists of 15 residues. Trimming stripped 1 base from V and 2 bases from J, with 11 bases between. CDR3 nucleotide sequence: TGTGCCAGCTCACCACTCGCAGAACTAAACTATGGCTACACCTTC. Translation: CASSPLAELNYGYTF.

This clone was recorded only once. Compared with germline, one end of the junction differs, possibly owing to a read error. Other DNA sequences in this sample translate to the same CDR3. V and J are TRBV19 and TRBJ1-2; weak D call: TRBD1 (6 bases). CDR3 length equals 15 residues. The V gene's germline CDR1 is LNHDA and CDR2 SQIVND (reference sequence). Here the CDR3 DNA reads TGTGCCAGTAGTATGGGACAACTCCCTAACTATGGCTACACTTTC. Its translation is CASSMGQLPNYGYTF.

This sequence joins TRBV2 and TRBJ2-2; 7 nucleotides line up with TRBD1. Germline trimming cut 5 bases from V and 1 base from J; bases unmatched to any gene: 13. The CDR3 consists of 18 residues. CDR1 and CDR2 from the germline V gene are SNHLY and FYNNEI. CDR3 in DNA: TGTGCCAGCAGTTACTCGACACAGGGGCGAAGGAACACCGGGGAGCTGTTTTTT. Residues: CASSYSTQGRRNTGELFF. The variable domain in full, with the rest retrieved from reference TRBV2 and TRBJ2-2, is EPEVTQTPSHQVTQMGQEVILRCVPISNHLYFYWYRQILGQKVEFLVSFYNNEISEKSEIFDDQFSVERPDGSNFTLKIRSTKLEDSAMYFCASSYSTQGRRNTGELFFGEGSRLTVL.

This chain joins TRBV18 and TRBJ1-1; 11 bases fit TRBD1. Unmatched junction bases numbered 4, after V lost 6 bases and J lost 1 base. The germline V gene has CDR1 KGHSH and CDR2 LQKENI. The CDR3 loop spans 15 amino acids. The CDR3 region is CASSLGQGGNTEAFF. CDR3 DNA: TGTGCCAGCTCCTTGGGACAGGGGGGGAACACTGAAGCTTTCTTT.

The CDR3 sequence is CAVARVDGYTF. The CDR3 DNA reads as TGTGCCGTAGCGAGGGTGGATGGCTACACCTTC. The chain joins TRBV3-1 (or the pseudogene TRBV3-2) to TRBJ1-2; D is unresolved. Trimming left V 11 bases short and J 6 bases short, with 13 bases between. The CDR3 is 11 amino acids. The V gene's germline CDR1 is LGHDT and CDR2 YNNKEL (reference sequence).

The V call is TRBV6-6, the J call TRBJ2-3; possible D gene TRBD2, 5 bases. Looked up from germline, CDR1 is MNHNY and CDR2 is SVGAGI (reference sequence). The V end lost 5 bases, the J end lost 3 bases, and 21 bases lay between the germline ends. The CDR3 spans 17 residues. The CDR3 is CASSLFGRDTGTDTQYF. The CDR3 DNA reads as TGTGCCAGCAGTCTCTTCGGACGGGATACGGGAACAGATACGCAGTATTTT.

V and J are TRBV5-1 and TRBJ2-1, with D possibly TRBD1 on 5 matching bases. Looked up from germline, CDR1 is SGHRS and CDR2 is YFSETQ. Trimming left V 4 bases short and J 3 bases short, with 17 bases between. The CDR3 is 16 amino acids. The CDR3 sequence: CASSPAGQVDYNEQFF. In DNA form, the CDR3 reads TGCGCCAGCAGCCCAGCAGGGCAGGTTGACTACAATGAGCAGTTCTTC.

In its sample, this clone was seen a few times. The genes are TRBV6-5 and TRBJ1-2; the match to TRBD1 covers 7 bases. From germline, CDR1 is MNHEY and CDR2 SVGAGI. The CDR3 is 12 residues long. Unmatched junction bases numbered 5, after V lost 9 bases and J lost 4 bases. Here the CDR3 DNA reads TGTGCCAGTCGACAGGGTTTCTATGGCTACACCTTC. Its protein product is CASRQGFYGYTF.

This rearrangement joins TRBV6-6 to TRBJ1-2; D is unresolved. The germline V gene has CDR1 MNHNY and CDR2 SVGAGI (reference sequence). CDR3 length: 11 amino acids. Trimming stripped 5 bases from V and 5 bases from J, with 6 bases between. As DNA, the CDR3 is TGTGCCAGCAGTCTTCAGTATGGCTACACCTTC. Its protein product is CASSLQYGYTF.

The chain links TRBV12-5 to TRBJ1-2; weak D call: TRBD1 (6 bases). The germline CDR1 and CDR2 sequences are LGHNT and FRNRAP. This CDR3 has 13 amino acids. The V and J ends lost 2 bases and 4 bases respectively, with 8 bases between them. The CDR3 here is CASGLTGPYGYTF. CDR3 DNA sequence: TGTGCTAGTGGTTTGACAGGGCCCTATGGCTACACCTTC.

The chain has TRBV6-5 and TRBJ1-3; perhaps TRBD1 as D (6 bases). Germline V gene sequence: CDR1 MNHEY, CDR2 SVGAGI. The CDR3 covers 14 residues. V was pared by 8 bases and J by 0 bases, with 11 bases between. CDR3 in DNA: TGTGCCAGCTCGAGGGGGAACTCTGGAAACACCATATATTTT. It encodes CASSRGNSGNTIYF.

CDR3 residues: CASSPGHRTDTQYF. Written as DNA, the CDR3 is TGTGCCAGCAGCCCGGGTCACCGCACAGATACGCAGTATTTT. The rearrangement joins TRBV11-3 to TRBJ2-3, with D hard to call. There are 14 residues in the CDR3. Per the germline V gene, CDR1 is SGHNT and CDR2 is YENEEA. Trimming removed 5 bases at V and 1 base at J, with 10 bases between.

In DNA form, the CDR3 reads TGTGCCAGCAGCTTGCCGCAGGGTGGCTACGAGCAGTACTTC. Protein: CASSLPQGGYEQYF. The gene calls are TRBV3-1 (or the pseudogene TRBV3-2) and TRBJ2-7; maybe TRBD1 (5 bases). The length of the CDR3 is 14 residues. Germline V gene lookup returns CDR1 LGHDT and CDR2 YNNKEL (reference sequence). V was trimmed by 5 bases and J by 3 bases, leaving 14 bases between them.